The text below deals with one T cell receptor (beta chain). The data belong to a study of control samples from healthy donors and cancer patients. Using immunoSEQ multiplex PCR, the repertoire was profiled, and TCRdb retains in-frame clones only, with some absent. The profile shows approximately 170,000 clones, 80% to 90% of them singletons. This CDR3 spans 11 amino acids. V gave up 2 bases and J gave up 3 bases, with 4 bases separating them. The germline V gene has CDR1 SQVTM and CDR2 ANQGSEA. The TCR comes from a woman aged 25 to 39 in good health. The specimen sequenced was blood. The chain uses TRBV29-1 and TRBJ1-1; D call uncertain. CDR3 protein: CSVEFHTEAFF. The DNA of the CDR3 is TGCAGCGTTGAATTCCACACTGAAGCTTTCTTT.